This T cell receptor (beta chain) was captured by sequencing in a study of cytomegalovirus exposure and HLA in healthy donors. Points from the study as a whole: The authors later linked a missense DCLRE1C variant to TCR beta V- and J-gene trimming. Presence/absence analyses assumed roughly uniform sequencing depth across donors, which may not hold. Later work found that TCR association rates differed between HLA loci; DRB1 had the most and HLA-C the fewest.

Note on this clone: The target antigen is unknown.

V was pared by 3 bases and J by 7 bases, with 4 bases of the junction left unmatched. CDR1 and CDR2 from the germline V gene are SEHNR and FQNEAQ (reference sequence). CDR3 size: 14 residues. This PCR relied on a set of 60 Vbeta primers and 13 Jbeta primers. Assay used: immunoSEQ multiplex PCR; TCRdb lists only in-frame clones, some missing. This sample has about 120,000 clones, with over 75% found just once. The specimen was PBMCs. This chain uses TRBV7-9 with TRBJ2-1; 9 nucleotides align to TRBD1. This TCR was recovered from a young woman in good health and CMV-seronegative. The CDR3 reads CASSLGQGWNEQFF. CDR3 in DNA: TGTGCCAGCAGCTTGGGACAGGGTTGGAATGAGCAGTTCTTC.